This entry lists 17 T cell receptor beta chains sequenced from one sample in a study of blood T cell repertoires in COVID-19. Sequencing used immunoSEQ multiplex PCR; TCRdb keeps in-frame clones, though not all of them. The sample lists 60,000 to 90,000 clones, 80% occurring once. Sequencing input: peripheral blood. The receptors were gathered from a man aged 55 to 70 with active or convalescent COVID-19.

V is TRBV6-6 and J is TRBJ1-4; no definite D call. The germline CDR1 and CDR2 sequences are MNHNY and SVGAGI (reference sequence). V lost 3 bases to trimming and J lost 4 bases, with 9 bases between them. This CDR3 comprises 14 residues. Written as DNA, the CDR3 is TGTGCCAGCAGTTATGTCAGGCTTAATGAAAAACTGTTTTTT. It codes for CASSYVRLNEKLFF.

V and J are TRBV6-5 and TRBJ1-2; no reliable D call. V lost 0 bases, J lost 2 bases, and 7 bases lay in between. The CDR3 length is 14 residues. Germline CDR1 is MNHEY and CDR2 is SVGAGI. In nucleotides, the CDR3 is TGTGCCAGCAGTTACTCGAGCGGGAACTATGGCTACACCTTC. Its protein product is CASSYSSGNYGYTF.

The chain combines TRBV11-2 with TRBJ2-7; TRBD2 matches 7 bases. The CDR3 contains 15 residues. The J segment lost 3 bases and the V segment lost 0 bases, leaving 5 bases of the junction unmatched. CDR1 and CDR2 from the germline V gene are SGHAT and FQNNGV. The CDR3 spells CASSLDPSGLYEQYF. The DNA for the CDR3 is TGTGCCAGCAGCTTAGATCCTAGCGGACTCTACGAGCAGTACTTC.

J is TRBJ2-3 and V is TRBV18; 11 bases match TRBD1. Germline-derived CDR1 and CDR2 are KGHSH and LQKENI. Trimming took 5 bases from V and 4 from J; bases not matched to a gene: 8. This CDR3 is built from 16 residues. The CDR3 DNA sequence: TGTGCCAGCTCAGGCCTGGGACAGGGGGAGGCAGATACGCAGTATTTT. Amino acid sequence: CASSGLGQGEADTQYF.

The rearrangement uses TRBV28 and TRBJ2-5; TRBD1 matches at 7 bases. CDR1 is MDHEN, CDR2 SYDVKM, per germline. This CDR3 has 16 residues. V trimming: 3 bases; J trimming: 4 bases; junction bases outside the gene matches: 11. In DNA form, the CDR3 reads TGTGCCAGCAGTTTGTCCGTGAAAGGGGGCGCAGAGACCCAGTACTTC. As protein: CASSLSVKGGAETQYF.

The V and J genes are TRBV30 and TRBJ2-1, with 7 bases matching TRBD1. This CDR3 region has 14 residues. CDR1 and CDR2 from the germline V gene are GTSNPN and SVGIG (reference sequence). V trimming: 0 bases; J trimming: 5 bases; junction bases outside the gene matches: 4. CDR3 nucleotides: TGTGCCTGGAGTGTGATGACAGGGAACAATGAGCAGTTCTTC. It specifies CAWSVMTGNNEQFF.

The table lists this clone with a few counts. Additional DNA sequences in this sample encode the identical CDR3. V usage is TRBV3-1 (or the pseudogene TRBV3-2) and J usage is TRBJ1-5; a possible D gene is TRBD1 (6 bases). V was cut by 7 bases and J by 6 bases, with 19 bases left in between. The CDR3 covers 15 residues. Germline V CDR1 and CDR2: LGHDT, YNNKEL (reference sequence). Here the CDR3 DNA reads TGTGCCAGCATTCAGCAGGGGCCCGAGGGTCAGCCCCAGCATTTT. As protein: CASIQQGPEGQPQHF.

This sequence joins TRBV2 and TRBJ1-2; TRBD1 is a possible D gene (5 bases). The CDR3 consists of 13 residues. V was shortened by 6 bases and J by 10 bases, with 18 bases between the two germline ends. Looked up from germline, CDR1 is SNHLY and CDR2 is FYNNEI. The CDR3 DNA reads TGTGCCAGCAGGGAGGGGAGTACTTCGACCTACACCTTC. This gives the protein CASREGSTSTYTF.

J is TRBJ1-2 and V is TRBV7-9; D gene unclear. Germline CDR1 is SEHNR and CDR2 is FQNEAQ (reference sequence). The ends were cut back, 6 bases at V and 2 bases at J, with 7 bases in the middle. This CDR3 contains 12 residues. The CDR3 here is CASRQTNYGYTF. The CDR3 DNA sequence: TGTGCCAGCAGGCAGACAAACTATGGCTACACCTTC.

This chain joins TRBV13 and TRBJ2-2; 7 nucleotides agree with TRBD1. The V gene end was trimmed by 8 bases and the J gene end by 1 base; junction bases not matched to a gene: 13. The CDR3 runs 17 residues. The germline gives CDR1 PRHDT, CDR2 FYEKMQ (reference sequence). CDR3 residues: CASVLGQPIQNTGELFF. The CDR3 nucleotides are TGTGCCAGCGTCTTGGGACAGCCTATACAGAACACCGGGGAGCTGTTTTTT.

The rearrangement joins TRBV6-1 to TRBJ1-2; D gene unclear. This CDR3 has 13 residues. Germline CDR1 MNHNS, CDR2 SASEGT. The V end was cut by 1 base, the J end by 8 bases, with 11 bases between. The CDR3 region is CASSEVGYGGYTF. CDR3 coding DNA: TGTGCCAGCAGTGAAGTGGGCTACGGAGGCTACACCTTC.

This clone was counted once. This chain uses TRBV9 with TRBJ2-7; a weak D match, TRBD2 (6 bases). The germline CDR1 and CDR2 sequences are SGDLS and YYNGEE. This CDR3 comprises 13 residues. V lost 3 bases and J 1 base, leaving 8 bases between the germline ends. The DNA for the CDR3 is TGTGCCAGCAGCGCCGGGGGTTCCTACGAGCAGTACTTC. Its translation: CASSAGGSYEQYF.

The V call is TRBV10-3, the J call TRBJ1-1; 10 nucleotides agree with TRBD1. Germline V gene sequence: CDR1 ENHRY, CDR2 SYGVKD. This CDR3 region has 15 residues. Trimming cost V 3 bases and J 0 bases; bases outside gene matches: 1. The CDR3, as DNA: TGTGCCATCAGTGAAGACAGGGGGCTGAACACTGAAGCTTTCTTT. Translating gives CAISEDRGLNTEAFF.

This sequence joins TRBV12-1 and TRBJ2-2; the D call TRBD2 from the table was never checked on the DNA. TRBV12-1 counts as a pseudogene. This CDR3 has 20 residues. The CDR3 loop reads CASSFGLAGGFSPNTGELFF. DNA for the CDR3: TGTGCCAGCAGCTTTGGACTAGCGGGGGGGTTTTCGCCGAACACCGGGGAGCTGTTTTTT.

This clone has only a few counts. The chain recombines TRBV7-2 with TRBJ2-5, with TRBD1 as a possible D gene (5 bases). V dropped 0 bases and J dropped 4 bases, with 15 bases sitting between them. This CDR3 has 16 residues. Per germline, CDR1 SGHTA and CDR2 FQGNSA. For the CDR3, the DNA is TGTGCCAGCAGCTTAGCTGGGGCCTATATGTTAGAGACCCAGTACTTC. Its protein is CASSLAGAYMLETQYF.

The CDR3 nucleotides read TGTGCCAGCAGTCCGAGCGGGGGGTTTAAAGAGACCCAGTACTTC. Translated, it gives CASSPSGGFKETQYF. The rearrangement uses TRBV6-5 and TRBJ2-5; 9 nucleotides agree with TRBD2. Losses at the gene ends were 5 bases for V and 3 bases for J; bases not matched to a gene: 7. Germline V gene sequence: CDR1 MNHEY, CDR2 SVGAGI. The CDR3 is 15 amino acids.

The chain joins TRBV9 to TRBJ1-5, with 7 nucleotides matching TRBD1. This CDR3 contains 17 residues. CDR1 is SGDLS, CDR2 YYNGEE, per germline. V lost 5 bases and J lost 0; bases outside the gene matches: 11. CDR3 coding DNA: TGTGCCAGCAGTTTCCGGGACAGCCCTTATAGCAATCAGCCCCAGCATTTT. Its protein product is CASSFRDSPYSNQPQHF.